What follows are 11 T cell receptor beta chains derived from one specimen sequenced in a study of Graves' ophthalmopathy and Graves' hyperthyroidism. Scientists amplified the TCR beta CDR3 regions from RNA transcripts. HTBI primers primed a first-round RT-PCR, and a second-round multiplex PCR followed. A single record per CDR3 protein comes from TCRdb applying MiXCR to the multiplex PCR reads. Counted here are under 350,000 distinct CDR3 sequences, roughly 17% occurring once; the ten biggest clones make up 9% to 15%. The sample consisted of peripheral blood. These receptors were obtained from an adult man with Graves' ophthalmopathy.

There are a few counts of this clonotype. This chain links TRBV6-1 with TRBJ1-6, with a weak D call TRBD1 (5 bases). Germline CDR1 MNHNS, CDR2 SASEGT. The CDR3 runs 13 residues. The ends were cut back, 5 bases at V and 7 bases at J, with 9 bases in the middle. CDR3 nucleotide sequence: TGTGCCAGCAGTTCGGGGGAAAATTCACCCCTCCACTTT. This sequence encodes CASSSGENSPLHF.

This clonotype was observed a few times. The rearrangement uses TRBV2 and TRBJ2-7; 12 nucleotides agree with TRBD2. The CDR3 length is 13 residues. Germline V lookup: CDR1 SNHLY, CDR2 FYNNEI. V lost 10 bases and J lost 5; bases outside the gene matches: 6. This chain's CDR3 is CATRLAGANEQYF. The CDR3 DNA reads TGTGCCACCAGACTAGCGGGAGCCAACGAGCAGTACTTC.

Of note for this clonotype: A read error may explain this, as a much larger clone is one base away. The J gene is TRBJ1-1, the V gene TRBV2, with a weak D call TRBD1 (5 bases). The CDR3 spans 15 residues. CDR1 and CDR2 (germline): SNHLY, FYNNEI. V was trimmed by 1 base and J by 1 base, leaving 10 bases between them. The CDR3 DNA reads as TGTGCCAGCAGTGAAGAGGGCGGGGCGAACACTGAAGCTTTCTTT. Translation gives CASSEEGGANTEAFF.

Many counts were recorded for this clonotype. The gene calls are TRBV12-3 or TRBV12-4 and TRBJ1-6; D perhaps matches TRBD1 (5 bases). CDR3 length: 12 residues. V gave up 7 bases and J gave up 8 bases, with 9 bases separating them. The DNA for the CDR3 is TGTGCCAGCAACCTCAGGGATTCACCCCTCCACTTT. It specifies CASNLRDSPLHF.

The chain employs TRBV10-3 and TRBJ2-5; 10 bases map to TRBD2. Germline assignment: CDR1 ENHRY and CDR2 SYGVKD. CDR3 length: 18 residues. V gave up 2 bases and J gave up 4 bases; unmatched junction bases: 13. Here the CDR3 reads CAISEIRSSGRWRETQYF. The CDR3 DNA is TGTGCCATCAGTGAGATCAGGAGTAGCGGGAGGTGGAGAGAGACCCAGTACTTC.

In this sample, this clonotype turned up many times. The genes are TRBV2 and TRBJ2-1; 7 bases line up with TRBD2. Trimming cost V 8 bases and J 4 bases; bases outside gene matches: 2. Germline CDR1 reads SNHLY; CDR2 reads FYNNEI. This CDR3 spans 12 amino acids. This CDR3 is CASGREYNEQFF. In nucleotides, the CDR3 is TGTGCCAGCGGGCGGGAGTACAATGAGCAGTTCTTC.

V is TRBV6-1 and J is TRBJ2-7; weak D call: TRBD1 (6 bases). This CDR3 comprises 11 residues. Per the germline V gene, CDR1 is MNHNS and CDR2 is SASEGT. Trimming cost V 4 bases and J 12 bases, with 13 bases left between them. The CDR3 region is CASSGNRDLYF. The CDR3, as DNA: TGTGCCAGCAGTGGCAACAGGGACCTGTACTTC.

Ten or more counts support this clonotype. V and J are TRBV11-2 and TRBJ2-5; 12 bases line up with TRBD2. The junction had 15 bases not matched to a gene; V was cut back by 5 bases and J by 5 bases. Per germline, CDR1 SGHAT and CDR2 FQNNGV. This CDR3 is 18 amino acids long. CDR3 in DNA: TGTGCCAGCAGCCGAGGACTAGCGGGGACACCGGGGGGGGAGACCCAGTACTTC. The encoded protein is CASSRGLAGTPGGETQYF.

This rearrangement joins TRBV2 to TRBJ2-5; TRBD2 matches 10 bases. The CDR3 has 14 residues. J lost 2 bases, V lost 4 bases, and 1 base had no gene match. Germline CDR1 SNHLY, CDR2 FYNNEI. This CDR3 reads CASSGTSGQETQYF. CDR3 nucleotide sequence: TGTGCCAGCAGTGGGACTAGCGGTCAAGAGACCCAGTACTTC. The variable domain in full, completed from reference TRBV2 and TRBJ2-5, reads EPEVTQTPSHQVTQMGQEVILRCVPISNHLYFYWYRQILGQKVEFLVSFYNNEISEKSEIFDDQFSVERPDGSNFTLKIRSTKLEDSAMYFCASSGTSGQETQYFGPGTRLLVL.

This clonotype was seen at least ten times. The chain links TRBV29-1 to TRBJ1-1; 11 bases fit TRBD1. V lost 5 bases, J lost 5 bases, and 7 bases stayed unmatched. The length of the CDR3 is 14 residues. Per germline, CDR1 SQVTM and CDR2 ANQGSEA. The CDR3 reads CSVLYGTGGTEAFF. The CDR3 DNA reads as TGCAGCGTTCTGTACGGGACAGGGGGTACTGAAGCTTTCTTT.

This clonotype was recorded many times. The chain couples TRBV10-3 to TRBJ1-2, with D unclear. The CDR3 extends over 14 amino acids. V was cut by 2 bases and J by 4 bases, with 11 bases left in between. CDR1 is ENHRY and CDR2 is SYGVKD in the germline V gene. CDR3 bases: TGTGCCATCAGTGAGGAGGGTGCCACCTATGGCTACACCTTC. Its translation: CAISEEGATYGYTF.